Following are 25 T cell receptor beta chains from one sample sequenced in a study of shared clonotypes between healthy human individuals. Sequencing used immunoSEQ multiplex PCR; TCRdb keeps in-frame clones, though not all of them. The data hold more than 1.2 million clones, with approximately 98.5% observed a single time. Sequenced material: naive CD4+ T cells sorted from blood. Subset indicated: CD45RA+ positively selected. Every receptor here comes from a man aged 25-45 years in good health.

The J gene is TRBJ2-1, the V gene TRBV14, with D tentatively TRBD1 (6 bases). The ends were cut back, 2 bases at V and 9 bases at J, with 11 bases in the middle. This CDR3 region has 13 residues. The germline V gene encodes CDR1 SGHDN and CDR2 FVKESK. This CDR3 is CASSQTLGGEQFF. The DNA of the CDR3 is TGTGCCAGCAGCCAAACCCTAGGGGGTGAGCAGTTCTTC.

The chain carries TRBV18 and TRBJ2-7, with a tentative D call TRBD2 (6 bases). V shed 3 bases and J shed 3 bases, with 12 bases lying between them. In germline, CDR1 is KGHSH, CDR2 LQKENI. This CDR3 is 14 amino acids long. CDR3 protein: CASSPRDSRYEQYF. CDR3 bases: TGTGCCAGCTCACCCCGGGACTCCCGCTACGAGCAGTACTTC. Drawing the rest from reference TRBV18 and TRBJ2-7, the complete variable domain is NAGVMQNPRHLVRRRGQEARLRCSPMKGHSHVYWYRQLPEEGLKFMVYLQKENIIDESGMPKERFSAEFPKEGPSILRIQQVVRGDSAAYFCASSPRDSRYEQYFGPGTRLTVT.

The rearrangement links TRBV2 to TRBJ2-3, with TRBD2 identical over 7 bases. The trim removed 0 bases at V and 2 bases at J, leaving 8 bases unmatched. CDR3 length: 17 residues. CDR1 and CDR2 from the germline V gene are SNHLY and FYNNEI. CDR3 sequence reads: CASSEARRGRDTDTQYF. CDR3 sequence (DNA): TGTGCCAGCAGTGAAGCGAGGCGGGGGAGGGACACAGATACGCAGTATTTT.

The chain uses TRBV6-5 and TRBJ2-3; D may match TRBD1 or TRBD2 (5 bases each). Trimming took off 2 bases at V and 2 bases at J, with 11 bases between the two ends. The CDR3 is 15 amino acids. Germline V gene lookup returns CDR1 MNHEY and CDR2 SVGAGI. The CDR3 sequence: CASSYRMGDTDTQYF. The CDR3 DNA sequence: TGTGCCAGCAGTTACCGCATGGGGGACACAGATACGCAGTATTTT.

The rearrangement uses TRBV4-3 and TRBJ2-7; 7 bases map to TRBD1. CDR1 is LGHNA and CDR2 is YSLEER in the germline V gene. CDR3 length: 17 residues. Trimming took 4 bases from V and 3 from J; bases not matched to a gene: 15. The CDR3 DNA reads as TGCGCCAGCAGCCCTAAAACAGGGGAACTTAAAGTCTACGAGCAGTACTTC. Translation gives CASSPKTGELKVYEQYF.

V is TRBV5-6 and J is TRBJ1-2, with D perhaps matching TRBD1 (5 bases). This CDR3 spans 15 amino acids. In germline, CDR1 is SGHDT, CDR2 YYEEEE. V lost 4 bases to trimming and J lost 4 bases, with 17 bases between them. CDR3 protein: CASSVGVGVSYGYTF. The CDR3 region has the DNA TGTGCCAGCAGCGTGGGGGTAGGCGTTAGCTATGGCTACACCTTC.

The CDR3 DNA reads as TGTGCCTGGGTTCCCGGGACTAGTTTTCAAGAGACCCAGTACTTC. Translation: CAWVPGTSFQETQYF. The chain employs TRBV30 and TRBJ2-5; 8 bases align to TRBD2. V gave up 5 bases and J gave up 2 bases; unmatched junction bases: 10. Germline V gene data show CDR1 as GTSNPN and CDR2 as SVGIG (reference sequence). The CDR3 runs to 15 residues.

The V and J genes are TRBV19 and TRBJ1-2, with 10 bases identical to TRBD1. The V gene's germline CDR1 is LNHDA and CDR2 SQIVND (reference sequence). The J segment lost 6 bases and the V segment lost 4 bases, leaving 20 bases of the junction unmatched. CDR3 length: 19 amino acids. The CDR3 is CASSTNDPGQGLQRDGYTF. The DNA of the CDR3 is TGTGCCAGTAGTACAAACGACCCGGGACAGGGGCTTCAGAGAGATGGCTACACCTTC.

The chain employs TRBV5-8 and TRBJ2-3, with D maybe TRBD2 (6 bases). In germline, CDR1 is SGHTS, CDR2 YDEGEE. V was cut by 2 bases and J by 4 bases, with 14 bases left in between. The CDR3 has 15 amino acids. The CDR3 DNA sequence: TGTGCCAGCAGCTTTGGGGGGAGGTCAGCAGATACGCAGTATTTT. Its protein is CASSFGGRSADTQYF.

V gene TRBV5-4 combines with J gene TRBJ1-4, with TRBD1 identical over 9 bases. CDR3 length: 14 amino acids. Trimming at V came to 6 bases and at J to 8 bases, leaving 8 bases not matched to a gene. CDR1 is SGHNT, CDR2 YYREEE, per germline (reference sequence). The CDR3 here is CASNQQGAPEKLFF. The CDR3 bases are TGTGCCAGCAACCAACAGGGGGCGCCGGAAAAACTGTTTTTT.

The CDR3 DNA reads as TGCGCCAGCAGCTTGGACCACTCCTACGAGCAGTACTTC. Translation: CASSLDHSYEQYF. The rearrangement joins TRBV5-1 to TRBJ2-7, with D unclear. The V end lost 0 bases, the J end lost 0 bases, and 4 bases lay between the germline ends. This CDR3 region has 13 residues. Looked up from germline, CDR1 is SGHRS and CDR2 is YFSETQ.

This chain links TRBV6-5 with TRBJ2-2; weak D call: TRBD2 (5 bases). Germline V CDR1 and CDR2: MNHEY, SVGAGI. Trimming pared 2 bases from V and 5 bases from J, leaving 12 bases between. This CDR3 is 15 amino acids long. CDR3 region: CASSYVWSGTGELFF. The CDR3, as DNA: TGTGCCAGCAGTTACGTCTGGAGCGGAACCGGGGAGCTGTTTTTT.

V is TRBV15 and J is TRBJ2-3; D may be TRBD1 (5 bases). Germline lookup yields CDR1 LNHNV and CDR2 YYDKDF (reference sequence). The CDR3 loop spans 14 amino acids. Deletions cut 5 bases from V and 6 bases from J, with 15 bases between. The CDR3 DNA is TGTGCCACCAGCCTGCATCACAACAGGGATACGCAGTATTTT. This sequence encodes CATSLHHNRDTQYF.

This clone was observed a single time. The CDR3 DNA reads as TGTGCCAGCACTGCCGGGACACCCCCCGTCTACGAGCAGTACTTC. Protein: CASTAGTPPVYEQYF. The chain recombines TRBV2 with TRBJ2-7; D may be TRBD1 (6 bases). Germline V gene sequence: CDR1 SNHLY, CDR2 FYNNEI. Between the trimmed V and J ends, which lost 7 bases and 3 bases, there was a span of 19 bases. The CDR3 runs to 15 residues.

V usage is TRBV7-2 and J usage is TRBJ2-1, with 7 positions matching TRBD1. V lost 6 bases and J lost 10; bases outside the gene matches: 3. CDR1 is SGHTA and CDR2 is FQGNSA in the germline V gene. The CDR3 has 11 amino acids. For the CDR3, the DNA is TGTGCCAGCAGTCCGGACAGGGAGCAGTTCTTC. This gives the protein CASSPDREQFF.

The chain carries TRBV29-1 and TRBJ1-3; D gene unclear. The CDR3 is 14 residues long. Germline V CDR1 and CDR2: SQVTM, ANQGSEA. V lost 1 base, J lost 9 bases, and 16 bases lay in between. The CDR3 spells CSVEVSRTGGTIYF. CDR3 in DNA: TGCAGCGTTGAAGTAAGCAGGACGGGTGGCACCATATATTTT.

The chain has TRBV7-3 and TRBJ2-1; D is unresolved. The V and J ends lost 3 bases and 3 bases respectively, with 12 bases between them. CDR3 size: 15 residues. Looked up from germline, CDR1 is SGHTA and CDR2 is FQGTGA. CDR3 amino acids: CASSFGPVNYNEQFF. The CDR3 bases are TGTGCCAGCAGCTTCGGCCCAGTTAACTACAATGAGCAGTTCTTC.

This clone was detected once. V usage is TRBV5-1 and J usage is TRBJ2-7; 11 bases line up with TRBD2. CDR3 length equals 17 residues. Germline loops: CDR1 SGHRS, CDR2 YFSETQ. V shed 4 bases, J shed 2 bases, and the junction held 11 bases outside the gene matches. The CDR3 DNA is TGCGCCAGCAGCCCAATAATGACTAGCGGGGTACCCTACGAGCAGTACTTC. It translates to CASSPIMTSGVPYEQYF.

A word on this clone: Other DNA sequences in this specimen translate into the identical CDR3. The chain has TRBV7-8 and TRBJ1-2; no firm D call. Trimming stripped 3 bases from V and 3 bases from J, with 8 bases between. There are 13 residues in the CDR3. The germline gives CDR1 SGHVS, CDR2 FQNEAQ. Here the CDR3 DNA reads TGTGCCAGCAGCTTGGGCGGAGACTATGGCTACACCTTC. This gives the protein CASSLGGDYGYTF. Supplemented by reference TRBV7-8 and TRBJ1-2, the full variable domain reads GAGVSQSPRYKVAKRGQDVALRCDPISGHVSLFWYQQALGQGPEFLTYFQNEAQLDKSGLPSDRFFAERPEGSVSTLKIQRTQQEDSAVYLCASSLGGDYGYTFGSGTRLTVV.

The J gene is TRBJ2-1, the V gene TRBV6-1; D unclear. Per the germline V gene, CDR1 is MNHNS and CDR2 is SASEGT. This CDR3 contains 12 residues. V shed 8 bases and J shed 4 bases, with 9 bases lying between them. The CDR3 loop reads CASVSWYNEQFF. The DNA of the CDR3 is TGTGCCAGCGTTTCGTGGTACAATGAGCAGTTCTTC.

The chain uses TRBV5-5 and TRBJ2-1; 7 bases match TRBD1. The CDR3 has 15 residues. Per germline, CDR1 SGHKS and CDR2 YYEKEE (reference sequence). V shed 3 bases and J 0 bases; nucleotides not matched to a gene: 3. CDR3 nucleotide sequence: TGTGCCAGCAGCTGGGGGACAGACTCCTACAATGAGCAGTTCTTC. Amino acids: CASSWGTDSYNEQFF.

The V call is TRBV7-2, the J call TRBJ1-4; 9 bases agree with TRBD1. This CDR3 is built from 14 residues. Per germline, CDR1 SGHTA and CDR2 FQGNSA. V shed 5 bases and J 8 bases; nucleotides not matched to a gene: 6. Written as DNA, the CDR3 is TGTGCCAGCAGCCTGGGACAGGGCGACGAAAAACTGTTTTTT. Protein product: CASSLGQGDEKLFF.

The CDR3 is CASNSPGGPLSYEQYF. In DNA, the CDR3 is TGTGCCAGCAATTCGCCGGGAGGCCCCCTCTCCTACGAGCAGTACTTC. This sequence joins TRBV28 and TRBJ2-7; TRBD2 agrees at 7 bases. In germline, CDR1 is MDHEN, CDR2 SYDVKM. This CDR3 contains 16 residues. Trimming cost V 7 bases and J 0 bases; bases outside gene matches: 12.

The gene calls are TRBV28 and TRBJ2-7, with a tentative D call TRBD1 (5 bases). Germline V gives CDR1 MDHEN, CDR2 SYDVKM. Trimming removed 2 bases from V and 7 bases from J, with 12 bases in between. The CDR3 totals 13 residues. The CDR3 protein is CASSLQGPWEQYF. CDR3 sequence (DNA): TGTGCCAGCAGTTTACAGGGTCCCTGGGAGCAGTACTTC.

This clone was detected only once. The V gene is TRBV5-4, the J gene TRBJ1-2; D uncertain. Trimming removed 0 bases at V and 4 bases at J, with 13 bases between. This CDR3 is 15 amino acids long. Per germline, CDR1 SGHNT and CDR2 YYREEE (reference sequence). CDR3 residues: CASSLAGGGLYGYTF. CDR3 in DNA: TGTGCCAGCAGCTTGGCCGGTGGTGGGCTCTATGGCTACACCTTC.